This T cell receptor beta chain came from a study of blood T cell repertoires in COVID-19. Study in general: Samples representing acute and convalescent COVID-19 were sourced from the United States, Italy and Spain. The analysed material was cDNA or gDNA that came from T cells, B-cell-depleted T cells, or PBMCs.

With 0 bases removed from V and 2 bases from J, the gap between germline ends came to 8 bases. Looked up from germline, CDR1 is SGHRS and CDR2 is YFSETQ. The CDR3 runs 14 residues. As handled by the study authors: Reference gene primer amplification gave estimated nucleated cell counts. Data came from immunoSEQ multiplex PCR; TCRdb stores just in-frame clones and leaves some out. That table gives V, J and clone size, and the DNA gave D and trimming. The data hold fewer than 150,000 clones, with approximately 85% observed a single time. The receptor was isolated from a man aged 50-60 years with acute or convalescent COVID-19. Sequenced: peripheral blood. The chain has TRBV5-1 and TRBJ1-2; TRBD1 is a possible D gene (5 bases). The CDR3 region is CASSLGQPNYGYTF. The CDR3 region has the DNA TGCGCCAGCAGCTTGGGACAGCCCAACTATGGCTACACCTTC.